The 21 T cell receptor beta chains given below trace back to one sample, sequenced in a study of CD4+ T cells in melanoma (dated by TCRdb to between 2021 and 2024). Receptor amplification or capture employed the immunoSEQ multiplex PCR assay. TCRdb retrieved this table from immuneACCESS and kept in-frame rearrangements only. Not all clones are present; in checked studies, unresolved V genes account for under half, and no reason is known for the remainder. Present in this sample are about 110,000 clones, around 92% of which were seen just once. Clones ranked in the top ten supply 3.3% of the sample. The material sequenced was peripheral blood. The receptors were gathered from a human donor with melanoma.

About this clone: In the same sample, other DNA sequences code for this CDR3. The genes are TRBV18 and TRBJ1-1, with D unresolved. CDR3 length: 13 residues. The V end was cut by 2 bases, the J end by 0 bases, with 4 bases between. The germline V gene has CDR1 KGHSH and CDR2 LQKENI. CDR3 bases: TGTGCCAGCTCACCAGGGTTGAACACTGAAGCTTTCTTT. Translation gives CASSPGLNTEAFF.

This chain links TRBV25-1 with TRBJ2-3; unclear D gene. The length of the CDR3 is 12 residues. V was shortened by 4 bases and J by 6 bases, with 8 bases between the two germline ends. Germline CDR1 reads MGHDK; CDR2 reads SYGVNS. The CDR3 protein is CASSVGWDTQYF. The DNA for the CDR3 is TGTGCCAGCAGTGTAGGGTGGGATACGCAGTATTTT.

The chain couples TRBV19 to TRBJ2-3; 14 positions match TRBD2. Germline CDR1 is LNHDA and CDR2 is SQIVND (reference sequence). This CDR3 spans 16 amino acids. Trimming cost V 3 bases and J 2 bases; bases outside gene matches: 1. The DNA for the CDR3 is TGTGCCAGTAGTATGGGACTAGCGGGAGTCACAGATACGCAGTATTTT. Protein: CASSMGLAGVTDTQYF.

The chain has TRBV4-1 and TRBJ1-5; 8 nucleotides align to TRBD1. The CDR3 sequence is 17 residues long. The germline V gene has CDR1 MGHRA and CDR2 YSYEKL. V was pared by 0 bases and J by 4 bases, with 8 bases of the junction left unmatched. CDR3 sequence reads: CASSQDPGQGTNQPQHF. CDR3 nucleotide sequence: TGCGCCAGCAGCCAAGACCCCGGACAGGGAACTAATCAGCCCCAGCATTTT.

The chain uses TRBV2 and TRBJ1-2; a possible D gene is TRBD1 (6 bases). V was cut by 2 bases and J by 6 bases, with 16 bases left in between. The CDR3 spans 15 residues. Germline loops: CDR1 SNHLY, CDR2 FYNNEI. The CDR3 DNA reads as TGTGCCAGCAGTGAAAGGGGGTTCCGCCTTGATGGCTACACCTTC. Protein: CASSERGFRLDGYTF.

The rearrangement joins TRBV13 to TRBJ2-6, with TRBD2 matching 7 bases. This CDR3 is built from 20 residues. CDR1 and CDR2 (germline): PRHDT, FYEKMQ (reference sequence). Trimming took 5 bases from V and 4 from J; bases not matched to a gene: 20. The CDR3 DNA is TGTGCCAGCAGCCGCCCCGCCGGGGGGAGCGCCTTTAGCGGGGCCAACGTCCTGACTTTC. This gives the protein CASSRPAGGSAFSGANVLTF.

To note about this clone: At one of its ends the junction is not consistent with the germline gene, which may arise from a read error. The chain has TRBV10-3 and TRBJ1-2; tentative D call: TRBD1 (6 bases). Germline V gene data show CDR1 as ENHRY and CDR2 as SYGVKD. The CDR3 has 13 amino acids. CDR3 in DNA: TGTGCCATCAGTATCGCGGGGGGCTTCCCCCCACTCTTC. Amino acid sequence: CAISIAGGFPPLF.

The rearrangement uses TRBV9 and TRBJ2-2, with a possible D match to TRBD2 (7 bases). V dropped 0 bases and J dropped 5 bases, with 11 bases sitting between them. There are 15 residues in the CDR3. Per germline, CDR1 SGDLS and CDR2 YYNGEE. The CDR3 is CASSVEGGETGELFF. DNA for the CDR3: TGTGCCAGCAGCGTAGAGGGGGGGGAGACCGGGGAGCTGTTTTTT. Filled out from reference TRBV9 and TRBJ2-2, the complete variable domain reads DSGVTQTPKHLITATGQRVTLRCSPRSGDLSVYWYQQSLDQGLQFLIQYYNGEERAKGNILERFSAQQFPDLHSELNLSSLELGDSALYFCASSVEGGETGELFFGEGSRLTVL.

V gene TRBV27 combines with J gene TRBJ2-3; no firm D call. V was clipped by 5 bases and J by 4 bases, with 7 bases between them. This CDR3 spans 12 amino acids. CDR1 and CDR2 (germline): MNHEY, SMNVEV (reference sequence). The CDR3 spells CASSEIADTQYF. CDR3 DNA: TGTGCCAGCAGTGAGATTGCAGATACGCAGTATTTT.

The CDR3, as DNA: TGTGCCAGCAGCTTAGGTGAAACTAGCACAGATACGCAGTATTTT. This encodes CASSLGETSTDTQYF. The genes are TRBV7-3 and TRBJ2-3; D unclear. Per the germline V gene, CDR1 is SGHTA and CDR2 is FQGTGA. V was clipped by 2 bases and J by 0 bases, with 9 bases between them. The CDR3 runs 15 residues.

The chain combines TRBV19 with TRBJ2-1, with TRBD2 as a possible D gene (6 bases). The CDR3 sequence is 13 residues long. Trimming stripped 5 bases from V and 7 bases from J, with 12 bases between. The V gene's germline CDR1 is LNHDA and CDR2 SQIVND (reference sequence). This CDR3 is CASSWRGMNEQFF. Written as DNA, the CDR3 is TGTGCCAGTAGTTGGCGGGGTATGAATGAGCAGTTCTTC. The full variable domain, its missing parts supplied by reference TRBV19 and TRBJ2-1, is DGGITQSPKYLFRKEGQNVTLSCEQNLNHDAMYWYRQDPGQGLRLIYYSQIVNDFQKGDIAEGYSVSREKKESFPLTVTSAQKNPTAFYLCASSWRGMNEQFFGPGTRLTVL.

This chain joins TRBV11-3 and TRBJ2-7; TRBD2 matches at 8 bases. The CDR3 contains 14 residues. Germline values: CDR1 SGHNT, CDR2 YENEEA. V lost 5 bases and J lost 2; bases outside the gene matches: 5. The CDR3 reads CASSKGAGAYEQYF. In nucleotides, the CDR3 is TGTGCCAGCAGCAAGGGAGCGGGGGCCTACGAGCAGTACTTC.

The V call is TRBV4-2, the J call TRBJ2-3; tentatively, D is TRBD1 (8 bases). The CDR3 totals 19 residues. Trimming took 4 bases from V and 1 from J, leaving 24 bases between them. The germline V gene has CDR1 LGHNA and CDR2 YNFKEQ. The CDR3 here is CASSRRGGTGLLGTDTQYF. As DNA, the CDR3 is TGTGCCAGCAGCCGGAGGGGGGGGACAGGCCTCCTCGGCACAGATACGCAGTATTTT.

The CDR3 DNA sequence: TGTGCCAGCAGTTGGGGGACAGGCTTGAACACTGAAGCTTTCTTT. This encodes CASSWGTGLNTEAFF. The chain couples TRBV27 to TRBJ1-1, with 8 bases fitting TRBD1. The ends lost 4 bases at V and 0 bases at J; junction bases unmatched: 4. The CDR3 consists of 15 residues. Germline V gene data show CDR1 as MNHEY and CDR2 as SMNVEV (reference sequence).

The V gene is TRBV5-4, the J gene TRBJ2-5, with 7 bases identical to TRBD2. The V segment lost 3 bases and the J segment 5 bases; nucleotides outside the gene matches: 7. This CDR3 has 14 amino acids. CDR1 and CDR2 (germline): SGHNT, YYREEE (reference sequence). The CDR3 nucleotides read TGTGCCAGCAGCTCAAGACTAGCTGGGGAGACCCAGTACTTC. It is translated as CASSSRLAGETQYF.

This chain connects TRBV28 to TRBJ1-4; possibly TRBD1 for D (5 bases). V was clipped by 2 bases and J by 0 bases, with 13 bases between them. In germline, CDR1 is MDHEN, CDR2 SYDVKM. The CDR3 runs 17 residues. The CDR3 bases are TGTGCCAGCAGTTTACATGACAGCCTGGCAACTAATGAAAAACTGTTTTTT. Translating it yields CASSLHDSLATNEKLFF.

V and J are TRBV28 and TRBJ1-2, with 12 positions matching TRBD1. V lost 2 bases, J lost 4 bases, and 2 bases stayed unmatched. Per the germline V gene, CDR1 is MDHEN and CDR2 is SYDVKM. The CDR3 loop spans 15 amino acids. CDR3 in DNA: TGTGCCAGCAGTTTAGAGGGACAGGGGGCCTATGGCTACACCTTC. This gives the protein CASSLEGQGAYGYTF.

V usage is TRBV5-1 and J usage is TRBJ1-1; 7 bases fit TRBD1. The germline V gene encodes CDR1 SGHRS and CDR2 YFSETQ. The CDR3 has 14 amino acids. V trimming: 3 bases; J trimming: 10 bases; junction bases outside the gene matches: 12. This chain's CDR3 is CASSSTGQPLGAFF. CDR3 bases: TGCGCCAGCAGCTCGACGGGACAGCCTTTGGGAGCTTTCTTT. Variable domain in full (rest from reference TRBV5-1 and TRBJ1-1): KAGVTQTPRYLIKTRGQQVTLSCSPISGHRSVSWYQQTPGQGLQFLFEYFSETQRNKGNFPGRFSGRQFSNSRSEMNVSTLELGDSALYLCASSSTGQPLGAFFGQGTRLTVV.

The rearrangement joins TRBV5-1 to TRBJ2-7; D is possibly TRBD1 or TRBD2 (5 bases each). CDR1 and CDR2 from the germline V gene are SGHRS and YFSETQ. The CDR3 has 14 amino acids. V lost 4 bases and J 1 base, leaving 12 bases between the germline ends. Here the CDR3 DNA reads TGCGCCAGCAGCCTGGAATGGGGGTCCTACGAGCAGTACTTC. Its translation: CASSLEWGSYEQYF.

This chain's CDR3 is CATWGGSGSYNEQFF. In nucleotides, the CDR3 is TGTGCCACTTGGGGGGGGAGCGGGTCCTACAATGAGCAGTTCTTC. The J gene is TRBJ2-1, the V gene TRBV2; 7 bases line up with TRBD2. J was trimmed by 1 base and V by 10 bases; bases with no gene match: 10. This CDR3 has 15 amino acids. Germline loops: CDR1 SNHLY, CDR2 FYNNEI.

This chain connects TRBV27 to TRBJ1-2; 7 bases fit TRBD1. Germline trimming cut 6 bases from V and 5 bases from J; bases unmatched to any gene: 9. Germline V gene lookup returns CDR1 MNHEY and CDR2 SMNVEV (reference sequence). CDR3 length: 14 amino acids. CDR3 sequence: CASSTPGQPYGYTF. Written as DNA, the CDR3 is TGTGCCAGCAGCACACCGGGACAGCCATATGGCTACACCTTC.